Sequencing of this TCR beta chain was carried out in a study of T cell changes during pregnancy in multiple sclerosis. The sample holds one count of this clone. Here immunoSEQ multiplex PCR was the method, and the copy in TCRdb shows in-frame clones only, minus some. The sample has about 40,000 clones; roughly 94% are singletons. Trimming removed 6 bases from V and 5 bases from J; junction bases left unmatched: 6. In germline, CDR1 is SQVTM, CDR2 ANQGSEA. CDR3 size: 13 residues. The TCR comes from a female donor with multiple sclerosis, enrolled in a pregnancy study. The chain recombines TRBV29-1 with TRBJ2-5; 10 bases map to TRBD2. The specimen comprised peripheral blood, sampled in the third trimester of pregnancy. Here the CDR3 reads CSVKVAGGETQYF. The CDR3 bases are TGCAGCGTGAAAGTAGCGGGAGGTGAGACCCAGTACTTC.